This TCR beta chain was captured in a study of T cells in Graves' hyperthyroidism and ophthalmopathy. Points on this clonotype: Its cognate antigen is unknown.

Amplified TCR beta CDR3 regions came from RNA transcripts. Using the HTBI primer set, a first-round RT-PCR was run on the TCR CDR3. TCRdb redid the calling of the multiplex PCR reads with MiXCR, one entry per CDR3 protein. The profile covers hundreds of thousands of distinct CDR3 sequences, with about 15% appearing a single time and about 12% taken by the ten largest. The study, taken as a whole, reports: Ophthalmopathy was separated from stable hyperthyroidism by a 13 V-J model.

The CDR3 sequence is 15 residues long. V dropped 6 bases and J dropped 4 bases, with 18 bases sitting between them. CDR1 MNHEY and CDR2 SVGEGT come from the germline V gene. The chain recombines TRBV6-2 or TRBV6-3 with TRBJ1-2; possibly TRBD1 for D (5 bases). Sequencing was done on a sample of blood. The sequence derives from a man aged 18 to 35 with Graves' ophthalmopathy. CDR3 DNA: TGTGCCAGCAGCGACTCCGGGGGGTTGGGCTATGGCTACACCTTC. Translation: CASSDSGGLGYGYTF.